This TCR beta chain was captured by sequencing in a study of blood T cell repertoires in COVID-19. Overall study: Whether acute or convalescent, the COVID-19 samples came from the United States, Italy and Spain.

Profiling relied on immunoSEQ multiplex PCR, and the TCRdb table lists in-frame clones only, not all of them. This sample has approximately 140,000 clones, with 88% found just once. CDR1 is SGHDN, CDR2 FVKESK, per germline. This CDR3 is built from 14 residues. V dropped 4 bases and J dropped 6; count of bases not matched to a gene: 4. This clonotype originated in a man in his 70s with active COVID-19. The gene calls are TRBV14 and TRBJ2-3; 10 bases fit TRBD2. Sequencing was done on a sample of peripheral blood. DNA of the CDR3: TGTGCCAGCAGCCCTAGCGGGAGAGGCGATACGCAGTATTTT. This codes for CASSPSGRGDTQYF.